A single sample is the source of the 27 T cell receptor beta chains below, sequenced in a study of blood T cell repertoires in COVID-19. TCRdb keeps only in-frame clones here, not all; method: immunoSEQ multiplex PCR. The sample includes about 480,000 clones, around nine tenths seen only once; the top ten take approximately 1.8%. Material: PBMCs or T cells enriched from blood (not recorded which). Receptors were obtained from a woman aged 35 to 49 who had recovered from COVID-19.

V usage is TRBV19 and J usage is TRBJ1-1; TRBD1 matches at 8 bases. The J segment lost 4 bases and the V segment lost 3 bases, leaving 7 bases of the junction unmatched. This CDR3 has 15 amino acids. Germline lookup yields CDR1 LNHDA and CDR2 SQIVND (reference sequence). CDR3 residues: CASSISGQGGTEAFF. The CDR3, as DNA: TGTGCCAGTAGTATCTCTGGACAGGGAGGCACTGAAGCTTTCTTT.

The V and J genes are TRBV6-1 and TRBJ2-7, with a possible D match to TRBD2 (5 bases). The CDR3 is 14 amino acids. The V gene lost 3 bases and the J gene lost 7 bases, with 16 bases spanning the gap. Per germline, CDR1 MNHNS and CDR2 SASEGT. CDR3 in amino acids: CASSESARGWEQYF. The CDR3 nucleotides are TGTGCCAGCAGTGAGAGCGCTCGGGGATGGGAGCAGTACTTC.

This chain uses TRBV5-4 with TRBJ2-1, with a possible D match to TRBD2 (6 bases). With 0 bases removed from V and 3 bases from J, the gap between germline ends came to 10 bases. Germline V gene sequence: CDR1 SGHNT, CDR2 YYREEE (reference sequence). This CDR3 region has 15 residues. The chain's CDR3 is CASSLDGRLYNEQFF. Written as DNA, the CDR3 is TGTGCCAGCAGCTTGGACGGGAGACTCTACAATGAGCAGTTCTTC.

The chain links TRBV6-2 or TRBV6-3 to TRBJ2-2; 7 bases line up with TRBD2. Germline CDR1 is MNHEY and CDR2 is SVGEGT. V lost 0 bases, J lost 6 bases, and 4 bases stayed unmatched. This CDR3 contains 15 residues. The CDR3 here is CASSYSGRGAGELFF. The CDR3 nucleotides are TGTGCCAGCAGTTACTCAGGGAGGGGTGCCGGGGAGCTGTTTTTT.

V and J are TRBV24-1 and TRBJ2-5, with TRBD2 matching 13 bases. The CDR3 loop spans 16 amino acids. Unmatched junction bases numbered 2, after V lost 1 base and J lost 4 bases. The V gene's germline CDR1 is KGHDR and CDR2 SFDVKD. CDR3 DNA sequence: TGTGCCACCAGTGATTTCGGACTAGCGGGAGTAGAGACCCAGTACTTC. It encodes CATSDFGLAGVETQYF.

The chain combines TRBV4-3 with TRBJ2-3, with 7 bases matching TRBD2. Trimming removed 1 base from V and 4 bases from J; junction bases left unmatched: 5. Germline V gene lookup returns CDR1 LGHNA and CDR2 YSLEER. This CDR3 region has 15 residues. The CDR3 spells CASSQGVAGADTQYF. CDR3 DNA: TGCGCCAGCAGCCAAGGGGTAGCGGGTGCAGATACGCAGTATTTT.

CDR3 in DNA: TGTGCCAGCAGTTTAGAGGCGGGACTCCACGACACTGAGCAGTTCTTC. Protein: CASSLEAGLHDTEQFF. The rearrangement links TRBV28 to TRBJ2-1; maybe TRBD2 (6 bases). The CDR3 totals 16 residues. The V and J ends lost 2 bases and 9 bases respectively, with 20 bases between them. Germline V gene lookup returns CDR1 MDHEN and CDR2 SYDVKM.

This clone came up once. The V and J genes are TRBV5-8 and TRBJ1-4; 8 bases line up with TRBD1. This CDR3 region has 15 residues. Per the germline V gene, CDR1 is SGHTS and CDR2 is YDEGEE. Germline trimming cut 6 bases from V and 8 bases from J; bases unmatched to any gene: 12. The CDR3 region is CASTPFRAGGEKLFF. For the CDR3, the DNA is TGTGCCAGCACCCCTTTTCGGGCAGGGGGCGAAAAACTGTTTTTT.

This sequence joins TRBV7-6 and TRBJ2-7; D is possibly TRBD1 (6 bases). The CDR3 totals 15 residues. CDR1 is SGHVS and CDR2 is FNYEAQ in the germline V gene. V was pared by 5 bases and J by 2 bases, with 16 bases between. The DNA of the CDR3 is TGTGCCAGCAGCCCCGTGGGGGCACGGCCCTACGAGCAGTACTTC. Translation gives CASSPVGARPYEQYF.

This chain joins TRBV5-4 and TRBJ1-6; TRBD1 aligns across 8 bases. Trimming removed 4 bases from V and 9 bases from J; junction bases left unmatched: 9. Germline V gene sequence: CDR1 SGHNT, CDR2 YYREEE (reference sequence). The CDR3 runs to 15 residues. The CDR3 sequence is CASSQDRARASPLHF. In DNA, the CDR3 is TGTGCCAGCAGCCAGGACAGGGCGAGGGCTTCACCCCTCCACTTT.

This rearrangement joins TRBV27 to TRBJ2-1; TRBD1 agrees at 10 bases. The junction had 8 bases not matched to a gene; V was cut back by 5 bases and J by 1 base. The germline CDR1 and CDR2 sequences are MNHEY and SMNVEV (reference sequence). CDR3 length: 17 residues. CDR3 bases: TGTGCCAGCAGTCCCAGGGACAGGGGATTTTCCTACAATGAGCAGTTCTTC. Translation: CASSPRDRGFSYNEQFF.

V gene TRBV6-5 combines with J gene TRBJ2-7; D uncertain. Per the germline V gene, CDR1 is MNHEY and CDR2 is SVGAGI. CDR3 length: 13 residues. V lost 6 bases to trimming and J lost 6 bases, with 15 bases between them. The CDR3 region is CASSLVPSAEQYF. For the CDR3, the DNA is TGTGCCAGCAGCCTAGTCCCCTCCGCCGAGCAGTACTTC.

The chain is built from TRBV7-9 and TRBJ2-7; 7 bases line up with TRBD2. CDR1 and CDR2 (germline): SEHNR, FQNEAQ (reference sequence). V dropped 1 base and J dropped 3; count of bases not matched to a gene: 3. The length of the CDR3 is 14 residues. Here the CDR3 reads CASSLEGGSYEQYF. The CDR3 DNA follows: TGTGCCAGCAGCTTAGAAGGCGGGAGCTACGAGCAGTACTTC.

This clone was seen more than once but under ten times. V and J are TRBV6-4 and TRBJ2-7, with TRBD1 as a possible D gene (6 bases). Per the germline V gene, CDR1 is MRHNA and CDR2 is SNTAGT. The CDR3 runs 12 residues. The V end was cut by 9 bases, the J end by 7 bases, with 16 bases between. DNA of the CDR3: TGTGCCAGATTCCTCAGGGGTCCGGAGCAGTACTTC. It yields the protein CARFLRGPEQYF.

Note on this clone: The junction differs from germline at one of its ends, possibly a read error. This CDR3 is CSVQEGIPPNF. CDR3 nucleotides: TGCAGCGTCCAGGAGGGGATCCCACCCAACTTT. The rearrangement uses TRBV29-1 and TRBJ1-1; a weak D match, TRBD1 (5 bases). The CDR3 has 11 residues. CDR1 and CDR2 from the germline V gene are SQVTM and ANQGSEA. The full variable domain, completed using reference TRBV29-1 and TRBJ1-1, is SAVISQKPSRDICQRGTSLTIQCQVDSQVTMMFWYRQQPGQSLTLIATANQGSEATYESGFVIDKFPISRPNLTFSTLTVSNMSPEDSSIYLCSVQEGIPPNFGQGTRLTVV.

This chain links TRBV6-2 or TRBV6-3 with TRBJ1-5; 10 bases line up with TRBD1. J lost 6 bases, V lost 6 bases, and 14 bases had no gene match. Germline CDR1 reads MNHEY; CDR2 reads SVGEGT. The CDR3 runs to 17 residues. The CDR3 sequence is CASSRFKGTGESQPQHF. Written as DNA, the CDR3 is TGTGCCAGCAGCAGATTTAAAGGGACAGGGGAAAGTCAGCCCCAGCATTTT.

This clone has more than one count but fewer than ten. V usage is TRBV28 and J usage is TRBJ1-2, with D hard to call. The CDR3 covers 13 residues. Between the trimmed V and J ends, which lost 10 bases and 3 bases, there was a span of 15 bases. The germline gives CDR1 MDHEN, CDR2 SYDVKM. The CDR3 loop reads CATGPGSYYGYTF. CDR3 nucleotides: TGTGCCACTGGGCCCGGTTCGTACTATGGCTACACCTTC.

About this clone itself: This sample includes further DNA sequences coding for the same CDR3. CDR3 nucleotides: TGTGCCAGCAGTCCAGGGGGCCGCACTGAAGCTTTCTTT. Residues: CASSPGGRTEAFF. The V gene is TRBV9, the J gene TRBJ1-1, with 8 bases identical to TRBD1. Trimming removed 5 bases from V and 4 bases from J; junction bases left unmatched: 4. The germline V gene has CDR1 SGDLS and CDR2 YYNGEE. The length of the CDR3 is 13 residues.

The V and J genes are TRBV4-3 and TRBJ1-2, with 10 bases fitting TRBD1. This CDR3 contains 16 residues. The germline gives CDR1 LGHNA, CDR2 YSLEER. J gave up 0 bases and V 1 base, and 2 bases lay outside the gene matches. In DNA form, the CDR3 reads TGCGCCAGCAGCCAAGGGACAGGGGGAGCTAACTATGGCTACACCTTC. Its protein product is CASSQGTGGANYGYTF.

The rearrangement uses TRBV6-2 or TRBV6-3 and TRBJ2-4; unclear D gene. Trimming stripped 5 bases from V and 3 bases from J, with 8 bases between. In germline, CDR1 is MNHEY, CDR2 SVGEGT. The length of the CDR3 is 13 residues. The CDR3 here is CASSLRVKNIQYF. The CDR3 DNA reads TGTGCCAGCAGTCTCCGGGTCAAAAACATTCAGTACTTC.

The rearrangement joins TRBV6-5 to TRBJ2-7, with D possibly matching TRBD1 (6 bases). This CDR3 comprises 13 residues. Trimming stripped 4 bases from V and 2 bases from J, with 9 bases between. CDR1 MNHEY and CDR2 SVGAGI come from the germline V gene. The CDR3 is CASSLDRAYEQYF. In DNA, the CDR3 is TGTGCCAGCAGTTTGGACAGAGCCTACGAGCAGTACTTC.

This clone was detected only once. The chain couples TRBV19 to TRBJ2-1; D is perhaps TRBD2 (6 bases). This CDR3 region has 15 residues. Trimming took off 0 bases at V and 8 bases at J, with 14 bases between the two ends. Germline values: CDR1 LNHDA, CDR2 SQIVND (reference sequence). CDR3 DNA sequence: TGTGCCAGTAGTATAGACCTCAGCGGGTACTATGAGCAGTTCTTC. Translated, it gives CASSIDLSGYYEQFF.

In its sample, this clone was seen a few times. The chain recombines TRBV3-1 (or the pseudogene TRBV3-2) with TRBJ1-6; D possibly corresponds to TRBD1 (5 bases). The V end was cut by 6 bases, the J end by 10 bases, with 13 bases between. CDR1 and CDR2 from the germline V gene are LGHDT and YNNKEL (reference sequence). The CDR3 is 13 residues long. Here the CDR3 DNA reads TGTGCCAGCAGGCCGGCAGGGCGATCACCCCTCCACTTT. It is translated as CASRPAGRSPLHF.

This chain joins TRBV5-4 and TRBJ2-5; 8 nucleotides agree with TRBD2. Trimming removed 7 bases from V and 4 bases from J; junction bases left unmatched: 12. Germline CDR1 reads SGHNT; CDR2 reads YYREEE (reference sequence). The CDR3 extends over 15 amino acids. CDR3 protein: CASSSGGSLGETQYF. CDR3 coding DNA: TGTGCCAGCTCCAGCGGGGGCTCCCTCGGAGAGACCCAGTACTTC. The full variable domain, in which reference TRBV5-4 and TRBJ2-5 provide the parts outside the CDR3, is ETGVTQSPTHLIKTRGQQVTLRCSSQSGHNTVSWYQQALGQGPQFIFQYYREEENGRGNFPPRFSGLQFPNYSSELNVNALELDDSALYLCASSSGGSLGETQYFGPGTRLLVL.

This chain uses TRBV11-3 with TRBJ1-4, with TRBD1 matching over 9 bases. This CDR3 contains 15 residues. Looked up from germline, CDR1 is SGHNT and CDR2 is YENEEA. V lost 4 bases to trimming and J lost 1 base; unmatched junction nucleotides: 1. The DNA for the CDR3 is TGTGCCAGCAGCTCGGGACAGGGAACTAATGAAAAACTGTTTTTT. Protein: CASSSGQGTNEKLFF.

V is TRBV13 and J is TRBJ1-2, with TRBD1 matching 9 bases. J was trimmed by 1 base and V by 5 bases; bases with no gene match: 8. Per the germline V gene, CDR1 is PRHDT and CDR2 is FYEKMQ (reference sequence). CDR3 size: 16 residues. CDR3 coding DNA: TGTGCCAGCAGCCAGGGGACAGGGAGGGTTAACTATGGCTACACCTTC. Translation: CASSQGTGRVNYGYTF.

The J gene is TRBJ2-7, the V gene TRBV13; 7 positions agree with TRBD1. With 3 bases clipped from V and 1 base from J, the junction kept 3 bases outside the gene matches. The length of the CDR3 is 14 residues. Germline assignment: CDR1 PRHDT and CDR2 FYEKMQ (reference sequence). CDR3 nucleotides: TGTGCCAGCAGCTTCCGGGACAGATCCTACGAGCAGTACTTC. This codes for CASSFRDRSYEQYF.